Shown below are 28 T cell receptor beta chains from a single sample sequenced in a study of early T cells in non-severe SARS-CoV-2 infection (dated by TCRdb to the early 2020s). Library preparation used 5' RACE. Sequencer: NextSeq 500. TCRdb reran the public reads through fastp at Q25 and MiXCR, keeping productive beta chains. Each record represents a unique CDR3 protein, reported with the most common genes and DNA among its rows. The sample profile shows fewer than 100,000 distinct CDR3 sequences; around 12% of them were found once. The ten largest clones represent about 3% of the sample. The sample was whole blood. The receptors derive from an adult who was a healthcare worker with PCR-confirmed SARS-CoV-2 infection or an uninfected control (not recorded which).

This clonotype has a count of ten or more. This rearrangement joins TRBV18 to TRBJ1-1, with a possible D match to TRBD1 (5 bases). The V gene lost 5 bases and the J gene lost 8 bases, with 15 bases spanning the gap. Per the germline V gene, CDR1 is KGHSH and CDR2 is LQKENI. This CDR3 region has 13 residues. The chain's CDR3 is CASSEGQRAEAFF. DNA for the CDR3: TGTGCCAGCTCAGAGGGGCAGCGGGCGGAAGCTTTCTTT.

This rearrangement joins TRBV18 to TRBJ1-5; 9 nucleotides match TRBD1. Germline V gene lookup returns CDR1 KGHSH and CDR2 LQKENI. The V and J ends lost 3 bases and 6 bases, in that order; junction bases with no gene match: 6. The CDR3 is 15 residues long. The CDR3 region is CASSPPGQGIQPQHF. CDR3 in DNA: TGTGCCAGCTCACCCCCTGGACAGGGGATTCAGCCCCAGCATTTT.

On this clonotype itself: This CDR3 is missing its conserved last phenylalanine or tryptophan, likely due to a read error. The chain carries TRBV7-9 and TRBJ2-2, with D unclear. CDR1 is SEHNR and CDR2 is FQNEAQ in the germline V gene (reference sequence). The V gene lost 1 base and the J gene lost 3 bases, with 9 bases spanning the gap. This CDR3 is built from 15 residues. The chain's CDR3 is CASSLVDRHTGELFL. CDR3 DNA: TGTGCCAGCAGCTTAGTAGATAGACACACCGGGGAGCTGTTTCTT.

The chain joins TRBV7-9 to TRBJ2-7; D is perhaps TRBD1 or TRBD2 (5 bases each). The germline V and J ends were trimmed by 5 bases and 2 bases, with 16 bases remaining between them. Looked up from germline, CDR1 is SEHNR and CDR2 is FQNEAQ (reference sequence). This CDR3 is built from 15 residues. CDR3 nucleotides: TGTGCCAGCAGCCCAGGGTCGGGACGGACCTACGAGCAGTACTTC. It specifies CASSPGSGRTYEQYF.

The chain is built from TRBV28 and TRBJ2-7; the D gene is possibly TRBD1 (6 bases). The V end lost 11 bases, the J end lost 2 bases, and 16 bases lay between the germline ends. This CDR3 region has 13 residues. Germline V gene sequence: CDR1 MDHEN, CDR2 SYDVKM. As DNA, the CDR3 is TGTGCCGGATCACCGGGACAAACCTACGAGCAGTACTTC. Translating gives CAGSPGQTYEQYF.

J is TRBJ2-2 and V is TRBV5-1; D unclear. Germline V lookup: CDR1 SGHRS, CDR2 YFSETQ. The germline V and J ends were trimmed by 2 bases and 1 base, with 12 bases remaining between them. This CDR3 has 16 amino acids. The CDR3 DNA is TGCGCCAGCAGCTTACGTGGCGGCCTGAACACCGGGGAGCTGTTTTTT. Translation gives CASSLRGGLNTGELFF.

This clonotype was detected a few times. The V call is TRBV10-1, the J call TRBJ2-1, with TRBD2 matching 7 bases. The CDR3 sequence is 14 residues long. V lost 5 bases to trimming and J lost 6 bases; unmatched junction nucleotides: 7. CDR1 and CDR2 from the germline V gene are WNHNN and SYGVQD (reference sequence). The CDR3 loop reads CASSWREMGNEQFF. Here the CDR3 DNA reads TGCGCCAGCAGTTGGCGGGAGATGGGCAATGAGCAGTTCTTC.

This clonotype was recorded many times. The chain combines TRBV28 with TRBJ2-3, with TRBD2 as a possible D gene (6 bases). V gave up 2 bases and J gave up 6 bases, with 24 bases separating them. The CDR3 runs 18 residues. Germline V CDR1 and CDR2: MDHEN, SYDVKM. This CDR3 reads CASSLRPGRGGDRDTQYF. The DNA of the CDR3 is TGTGCCAGCAGTTTACGACCGGGACGAGGAGGGGACCGGGATACGCAGTATTTT.

The rearrangement links TRBV20-1 to TRBJ2-1; D is perhaps TRBD2 (6 bases). The ends were cut back, 7 bases at V and 2 bases at J, with 12 bases in the middle. The germline CDR1 and CDR2 sequences are DFQATT and SNEGSKA (reference sequence). The CDR3 spans 13 residues. CDR3 protein: CSVLGGAYNEQFF. CDR3 nucleotides: TGCAGTGTCTTAGGCGGGGCCTACAATGAGCAGTTCTTC.

This clonotype was found a few times. CDR3 bases: TGCAGCGTAGGGACAGGGGGCAACTATGGCTACACCTTC. Translating it yields CSVGTGGNYGYTF. The rearrangement uses TRBV29-1 and TRBJ1-2, with 12 nucleotides matching TRBD1. The CDR3 runs to 13 residues. The germline V gene encodes CDR1 SQVTM and CDR2 ANQGSEA. V was pared by 6 bases and J by 2 bases, with 1 base of the junction left unmatched.

The V and J genes are TRBV3-1 and TRBJ1-5; D uncertain. The CDR3 covers 16 residues. V was clipped by 1 base and J by 1 base, with 11 bases between them. Germline CDR1 reads LGHDT; CDR2 reads YNNKEL (reference sequence). The CDR3 is CASSQGSFISNQPQHF. The DNA of the CDR3 is TGTGCCAGCAGCCAAGGGTCCTTCATCAGCAATCAGCCCCAGCATTTT.

The chain carries TRBV29-1 and TRBJ1-1; TRBD1 is a possible D gene (5 bases). The CDR3 contains 13 residues. Germline V CDR1 and CDR2: SQVTM, ANQGSEA. Deletions cut 2 bases from V and 10 bases from J, with 17 bases between. The CDR3 here is CSVEQPSTVGAFF. CDR3 nucleotide sequence: TGCAGCGTTGAACAGCCCTCGACAGTTGGAGCTTTCTTT.

This clonotype has ten or more counts. The V gene is TRBV3-1, the J gene TRBJ2-7; 10 bases are a match to TRBD1. V shed 4 bases and J 4 bases; nucleotides not matched to a gene: 7. Germline values: CDR1 LGHDT, CDR2 YNNKEL (reference sequence). This CDR3 comprises 15 residues. This CDR3 reads CASSPRDRGGYEQYF. CDR3 sequence (DNA): TGTGCCAGCAGCCCGCGGGACAGGGGAGGGTACGAGCAGTACTTC.

This chain joins TRBV6-2 or TRBV6-3 and TRBJ2-5, with D perhaps TRBD2 (6 bases). Per the germline V gene, CDR1 is MNHEY and CDR2 is SVGEGT. Deletions cut 3 bases from V and 8 bases from J, with 13 bases between. The CDR3 spans 13 residues. The CDR3 sequence is CASSYGWRGTQYF. In nucleotides, the CDR3 is TGTGCCAGCAGTTATGGCTGGAGGGGTACCCAGTACTTC.

This chain links TRBV28 with TRBJ2-1, with TRBD1 as a possible D gene (6 bases). V gave up 7 bases and J gave up 6 bases, with 28 bases separating them. The CDR3 is 18 residues long. CDR1 is MDHEN, CDR2 SYDVKM, per germline. This CDR3 is CASNENRVRIIAGNEQFF. CDR3 coding DNA: TGTGCCAGCAATGAAAACAGGGTGAGGATTATTGCGGGCAATGAGCAGTTCTTC.

The V call is TRBV20-1, the J call TRBJ2-7, with 9 bases identical to TRBD2. The CDR3 consists of 15 residues. V shed 0 bases and J 1 base; nucleotides not matched to a gene: 4. Germline CDR1 and CDR2: DFQATT and SNEGSKA (reference sequence). The CDR3 sequence: CSARDFLAGSYEQYF. The CDR3 DNA follows: TGCAGTGCTAGAGATTTCCTAGCGGGGTCCTACGAGCAGTACTTC.

There are many counts of this clonotype. The rearrangement links TRBV12-3 or TRBV12-4 to TRBJ1-2, with D perhaps matching TRBD1 (5 bases). Trimming pared 6 bases from V and 7 bases from J, leaving 12 bases between. The CDR3 has 12 residues. Here the CDR3 DNA reads TGTGCCAGCAGCACAGGATTCGGTGGCTACACCTTC. It codes for CASSTGFGGYTF.

This clonotype was seen a handful of times. The chain links TRBV4-1 to TRBJ2-3; D ambiguous. This CDR3 region has 15 residues. Looked up from germline, CDR1 is MGHRA and CDR2 is YSYEKL. Trimming took 3 bases from V and 1 from J, leaving 11 bases between them. CDR3 amino acids: CASSQAVARTDTQYF. CDR3 sequence (DNA): TGCGCCAGCAGCCAGGCGGTGGCCCGCACAGATACGCAGTATTTT.

The genes are TRBV7-2 and TRBJ2-3, with TRBD2 matching over 12 bases. Germline CDR1 is SGHTA and CDR2 is FQGNSA. The V gene end was trimmed by 5 bases and the J gene end by 2 bases; junction bases not matched to a gene: 2. This CDR3 has 15 residues. This CDR3 is CASSRTSGVTDTQYF. For the CDR3, the DNA is TGTGCCAGCAGCCGGACTAGCGGGGTCACAGATACGCAGTATTTT. The variable domain in full, completed from reference TRBV7-2 and TRBJ2-3, reads GAGVSQSPSNKVTEKGKDVELRCDPISGHTALYWYRQSLGQGLEFLIYFQGNSAPDKSGLPSDRFSAERTGGSVSTLTIQRTQQEDSAVYLCASSRTSGVTDTQYFGPGTRLTVL.

This clonotype was seen at least ten times. This chain uses TRBV19 with TRBJ2-5; possibly TRBD2 for D (6 bases). This CDR3 is built from 14 residues. Germline V gene lookup returns CDR1 LNHDA and CDR2 SQIVND (reference sequence). With 5 bases removed from V and 5 bases from J, the gap between germline ends came to 15 bases. The CDR3 bases are TGTGCCAGTAGTTGGAGGGCGGGCGTGGAGACCCAGTACTTC. Translation: CASSWRAGVETQYF.

This clonotype was observed at least ten times. The chain couples TRBV7-9 to TRBJ1-2, with TRBD1 identical over 8 bases. V dropped 5 bases and J dropped 8; count of bases not matched to a gene: 7. This CDR3 region has 13 residues. Germline assignment: CDR1 SEHNR and CDR2 FQNEAQ (reference sequence). The CDR3 nucleotides read TGTGCCAGCAGCGGACAGGGACAGGAGGGCTACACCTTC. Translated: CASSGQGQEGYTF.

This chain connects TRBV28 to TRBJ2-7, with 8 bases fitting TRBD2. Per the germline V gene, CDR1 is MDHEN and CDR2 is SYDVKM. The CDR3 length is 15 residues. The junction had 13 bases not matched to a gene; V was cut back by 8 bases and J by 4 bases. CDR3 protein: CASYPRTGGIYEQYF. The CDR3, as DNA: TGTGCCAGCTACCCTCGGACGGGGGGGATTTACGAGCAGTACTTC. The full variable domain, with the rest looked up from reference TRBV28 and TRBJ2-7, is DVKVTQSSRYLVKRTGEKVFLECVQDMDHENMFWYRQDPGLGLRLIYFSYDVKMKEKGDIPEGYSVSREKKERFSLILESASTNQTSMYLCASYPRTGGIYEQYFGPGTRLTVT.

This clonotype showed up many times. The rearrangement links TRBV29-1 to TRBJ1-1; D is ambiguous. This CDR3 is 11 amino acids long. The V end was cut by 1 base, the J end by 0 bases, with 0 bases between. Germline V gene data show CDR1 as SQVTM and CDR2 as ANQGSEA. CDR3 nucleotide sequence: TGCAGCGTTGAAGTGAACACTGAAGCTTTCTTT. Residues: CSVEVNTEAFF. The variable domain in full, completed from reference TRBV29-1 and TRBJ1-1, reads SAVISQKPSRDICQRGTSLTIQCQVDSQVTMMFWYRQQPGQSLTLIATANQGSEATYESGFVIDKFPISRPNLTFSTLTVSNMSPEDSSIYLCSVEVNTEAFFGQGTRLTVV.

This clonotype showed up just a few times. CDR3 sequence: CASSFGGGYTF. CDR3 coding DNA: TGTGCCAGCAGTTTTGGGGGAGGCTACACCTTC. This chain links TRBV6-5 with TRBJ1-2, with D perhaps TRBD1 (5 bases). This CDR3 region has 11 residues. In germline, CDR1 is MNHEY, CDR2 SVGAGI. Trimming cost V 4 bases and J 8 bases, with 8 bases left between them.

This clonotype was detected ten times or more. This chain joins TRBV5-1 and TRBJ2-1; 16 bases match TRBD2. The germline CDR1 and CDR2 sequences are SGHRS and YFSETQ. The CDR3 spans 18 residues. Unmatched junction bases numbered 6, after V lost 3 bases and J lost 3 bases. The CDR3 coding sequence is TGCGCCAGCAGCTCCGGGACTAGCGGGAGGGTTGGCTACAATGAGCAGTTCTTC. Its protein is CASSSGTSGRVGYNEQFF.

This clonotype was seen a handful of times. V gene TRBV6-1 combines with J gene TRBJ1-1; TRBD1 matches at 9 bases. Losses at the gene ends were 10 bases for V and 1 base for J; bases not matched to a gene: 10. The length of the CDR3 is 15 residues. The germline gives CDR1 MNHNS, CDR2 SASEGT. CDR3 sequence reads: CATMDRGGGNTEAFF. CDR3 in DNA: TGTGCCACTATGGACAGGGGCGGCGGGAACACTGAAGCTTTCTTT.

This clonotype was detected a few times. The V call is TRBV7-9, the J call TRBJ2-7, with 7 bases aligning to TRBD2. CDR3 length: 15 amino acids. Germline lookup yields CDR1 SEHNR and CDR2 FQNEAQ (reference sequence). V dropped 4 bases and J dropped 3; count of bases not matched to a gene: 9. The CDR3 DNA reads TGTGCCAGCAGCTCCGGACGGGAGGTGAACTACGAGCAGTACTTC. Residues: CASSSGREVNYEQYF. Full variable domain (remainder filled in from reference TRBV7-9 and TRBJ2-7): DTGVSQNPRHKITKRGQNVTFRCDPISEHNRLYWYRQTLGQGPEFLTYFQNEAQLEKSRLLSDRFSAERPKGSFSTLEIQRTEQGDSAMYLCASSSGREVNYEQYFGPGTRLTVT.

This clonotype occurred a few times. The V gene is TRBV2, the J gene TRBJ2-1, with TRBD2 matching 7 bases. The CDR3 is made up of 14 amino acids. J was trimmed by 1 base and V by 9 bases; bases with no gene match: 6. Germline V gene sequence: CDR1 SNHLY, CDR2 FYNNEI. The CDR3 reads CARGTSESYNEQFF. CDR3 in DNA: TGTGCCAGAGGAACTAGCGAATCCTACAATGAGCAGTTCTTC.